This T cell receptor beta chain was recovered during a study of Ad26.COV2.S vaccination and SARS-CoV-2 variants listed by TCRdb under 2021. General notes on the study: The specificity and breadth of SARS-CoV-2-reactive T cell receptors after Ad26.COV2.S vaccination were assessed by TCRbeta repertoire sequencing. The TCR-sequenced set comprised approximately 30 samples: around 20 Ad26.COV2.S vaccine recipients, 5 placebo recipients and 8 SARS-CoV-2 convalescent individuals. Study-level results and caveats: The authors noted that total T cell responses may have been underestimated by the TCR breadth and depth analyses. Vaccine and placebo recipients had similar non-spike TCR breadth, a finding consistent with the vaccine containing only spike. Ad26.COV2.S recipients had higher spike-specific TCR breadth than placebo recipients (P = 0.0014). After vaccination, spike-specific CD8+ and CD4+ T cell responses were reported to show substantial breadth.

Concerning this clone: Its antigen remains undetermined. It has no much larger one-base neighbor in the sample; base qualities were not kept.

The immunoSEQ Assay was used to sequence TCRbeta CDR3 regions. After extraction, genomic DNA underwent amplification by bias-controlled multiplex PCR, followed by high-throughput sequencing. The study's processing was this. Collapsing and filtering of sequences were performed to quantify the absolute abundance of each unique TCRbeta CDR3 region. Usable DNA was measured by amplifying reference genes present in all nucleated cells, and TCRbeta template counts were normalized to that usable DNA to estimate T cell fraction. Repertoire TCRs were annotated as SARS-CoV-2-specific by exact matching of V gene, CDR3 amino acid sequence and J gene to a known reactive TCR set. The reference SARS-CoV-2 TCR set was obtained from MIRA and was filtered for enrichment in COVID-19-positive ImmuneCODE repertoires, whereby public or cross-reactive TCRs were removed. Using the MIRA antigens, annotated TCRs were further analysed by specific ORF or by position within an ORF. Breadth was defined as annotated unique rearrangements over total unique productive rearrangements; depth was the summed frequency of those rearrangements. Group comparisons of TCR breadth used two-sided Wilcoxon rank-sum tests. The table comes from immuneACCESS by way of TCRdb, which keeps in-frame sequences with V and J called. Part of the clones is missing from these tables; in studies checked, under half for an unresolved V gene and the rest for unknown reasons. Clone size and V and J calls were adopted from that table, with D and trimming inferred from the DNA. This sample is represented by around 94,000 clones; roughly 80% of them were singletons. 15% to 20% of the sample is taken by the ten largest.

Via the germline V gene (reference sequence), CDR1 is MNHEY and CDR2 SMNVEV. The CDR3 contains 16 residues, cysteine and phenylalanine counted. The retained sequence is limited to the CDR3, 48 bases, with the frame set at the first base. Relative to germline, V is 6 bases shorter and J is 0 bases shorter, with 14 bases between their ends. Taken with the paper, the label for time point translates to: individuals recovered from natural SARS-CoV-2 infection. This sequence uses TRBV27 and TRBJ2-2, with no confident D gene call. The sequence came from a human donor who had recovered from COVID-19. Specimen: peripheral blood, collected after recovery from COVID-19. Here is the DNA: TGTGCCAGCAGATTGATGGGTCTGGCGAACACCGGGGAGCTGTTTTTT. Translated, this is CASRLMGLANTGELFF.